Presented here are 29 T cell receptor beta chains from one specimen sequenced in a study of T-cell reconstitution after alpha-beta-depleted transplantation in children. It was with unique molecular identifiers that the TCRbeta library was prepared. TCRdb reprocessed the PCR reads with MiXCR, giving one entry per CDR3 protein. This table has hundreds of thousands of distinct CDR3 sequences, roughly a tenth appearing once. The sample was PBMCs, taken before TCRalphabeta/CD19-depleted stem cell transplant. Receptors originate from a child aged 2-15 years with inherited bone marrow failure, due to receive a stem cell transplant.

This clonotype was seen at least ten times. The rearrangement links TRBV29-1 to TRBJ2-1; TRBD2 agrees at 11 bases. This CDR3 spans 14 amino acids. Germline trimming cut 6 bases from V and 0 bases from J; bases unmatched to any gene: 1. Germline CDR1 SQVTM, CDR2 ANQGSEA. This CDR3 reads CSVGTSGSYNEQFF. CDR3 nucleotides: TGCAGCGTCGGGACTAGCGGCTCCTACAATGAGCAGTTCTTC.

The rearrangement uses TRBV18 and TRBJ2-3; weak D call: TRBD1 (9 bases). Trimming pared 1 base from V and 0 bases from J, leaving 17 bases between. The CDR3 runs 18 residues. Germline values: CDR1 KGHSH, CDR2 LQKENI. The CDR3 region has the DNA TGTGCCAGCTCACCACTTCAGCGGGGGACAGGGAGCACAGATACGCAGTATTTT. Protein sequence: CASSPLQRGTGSTDTQYF. The full variable domain, in which reference TRBV18 and TRBJ2-3 provide the parts outside the CDR3, is NAGVMQNPRHLVRRRGQEARLRCSPMKGHSHVYWYRQLPEEGLKFMVYLQKENIIDESGMPKERFSAEFPKEGPSILRIQQVVRGDSAAYFCASSPLQRGTGSTDTQYFGPGTRLTVL.

This chain uses TRBV3-1 with TRBJ2-5; 7 positions agree with TRBD1. This CDR3 contains 17 residues. The ends lost 0 bases at V and 5 bases at J; junction bases unmatched: 12. Germline CDR1 LGHDT, CDR2 YNNKEL (reference sequence). The CDR3 bases are TGTGCCAGCAGCCAAGATTCTCCACAGGGGCAAGGGGAGACCCAGTACTTC. Translated, it gives CASSQDSPQGQGETQYF.

This clonotype was picked up many times. The V gene is TRBV7-2, the J gene TRBJ1-5; tentative D call: TRBD1 (6 bases). CDR3 length: 13 amino acids. The germline V gene encodes CDR1 SGHTA and CDR2 FQGNSA. Deletions cut 2 bases from V and 11 bases from J, with 13 bases between. Here the CDR3 reads CASSLRRGAAQHF. In DNA form, the CDR3 reads TGTGCCAGCAGCTTACGAAGGGGGGCAGCCCAGCATTTT.

This clonotype was recorded many times. The chain combines TRBV12-3 or TRBV12-4 with TRBJ1-2; tentatively, D is TRBD1 (6 bases). V lost 0 bases and J lost 3, with 17 bases in between. The CDR3 covers 17 residues. The CDR3 coding sequence is TGTGCCAGCAGTTTAGCGTTTAGGGGGACGTCTTACTATGGCTACACCTTC. Translated: CASSLAFRGTSYYGYTF.

The table lists this clonotype with many counts. This chain links TRBV29-1 with TRBJ1-5; D unresolved. The CDR3 is made up of 14 amino acids. In germline, CDR1 is SQVTM, CDR2 ANQGSEA. Trimming shortened V by 2 bases and J by 4 bases, and 12 bases separated the two germline ends. CDR3 in DNA: TGCAGCGTTGAACACAACTCAGTAAATCAGCCCCAGCATTTT. Protein sequence: CSVEHNSVNQPQHF.

At least ten counts were recorded for this clonotype. The chain couples TRBV10-2 to TRBJ2-3; perhaps TRBD1 as D (5 bases). CDR1 and CDR2 from the germline V gene are WSHSY and SAAADI. V lost 6 bases to trimming and J lost 4 bases, with 11 bases between them. The CDR3 runs 13 residues. CDR3 loop: CASRKGIADTQYF. CDR3 bases: TGCGCCAGCAGGAAGGGGATCGCAGATACGCAGTATTTT.

This rearrangement joins TRBV18 to TRBJ1-2; 7 nucleotides align to TRBD1. After removal of 6 bases from V and 3 bases from J, the junction contained 7 bases not matched to a gene. The germline V gene encodes CDR1 KGHSH and CDR2 LQKENI. The CDR3 has 14 residues. The CDR3 loop is CASSRQGRDYGYTF. The CDR3 coding sequence is TGTGCCAGCTCCCGACAGGGTAGGGACTATGGCTACACCTTC.

CDR3 protein: CAWSVRRRVSYGYTF. The DNA of the CDR3 is TGTGCCTGGAGTGTACGTCGGAGGGTATCCTATGGCTACACCTTC. The V gene is TRBV30, the J gene TRBJ1-2; D is undetermined. The V end lost 0 bases, the J end lost 4 bases, and 15 bases lay between the germline ends. CDR1 and CDR2 from the germline V gene are GTSNPN and SVGIG (reference sequence). The CDR3 extends over 15 amino acids.

Ten or more counts support this clonotype. This rearrangement joins TRBV3-1 to TRBJ1-1; 7 bases align to TRBD1. The CDR3 runs to 13 residues. In germline, CDR1 is LGHDT, CDR2 YNNKEL (reference sequence). Unmatched junction bases numbered 4, after V lost 3 bases and J lost 6 bases. The CDR3 sequence is CASSHVDRPEAFF. The CDR3, as DNA: TGTGCCAGCAGCCACGTGGACAGGCCTGAAGCTTTCTTT. Filled out from reference TRBV3-1 and TRBJ1-1, the complete variable domain reads DTAVSQTPKYLVTQMGNDKSIKCEQNLGHDTMYWYKQDSKKFLKIMFSYNNKELIINETVPNRFSPKSPDKAHLNLHINSLELGDSAVYFCASSHVDRPEAFFGQGTRLTVV.

The rearrangement links TRBV7-2 to TRBJ2-6; D ambiguous. The length of the CDR3 is 16 residues. Germline V gene lookup returns CDR1 SGHTA and CDR2 FQGNSA. V lost 1 base and J 3 bases, leaving 10 bases between the germline ends. For the CDR3, the DNA is TGTGCCAGCAGCTTAGGGGGTTCTTATGGGGCCAACGTCCTGACTTTC. Translating it yields CASSLGGSYGANVLTF.

This clonotype was recorded many times. The chain links TRBV7-9 to TRBJ2-3, with 9 bases aligning to TRBD2. The ends lost 4 bases at V and 2 bases at J; junction bases unmatched: 19. CDR3 size: 20 residues. Germline loops: CDR1 SEHNR, CDR2 FQNEAQ (reference sequence). The CDR3 nucleotides are TGTGCCAGCAGCTCCAGGTCGGGCGGGAGGGCCACCGTTATCACAGATACGCAGTATTTT. This sequence encodes CASSSRSGGRATVITDTQYF.

This clonotype occurred many times. The chain couples TRBV5-5 to TRBJ2-7, with 11 bases that match TRBD2. J gave up 6 bases and V 4 bases, and 6 bases lay outside the gene matches. This CDR3 has 14 residues. The germline gives CDR1 SGHKS, CDR2 YYEKEE (reference sequence). The CDR3 DNA sequence: TGTGCCAGCAGCAGACTAACTAGCGGGAGCGAGCAGTACTTC. This codes for CASSRLTSGSEQYF.

At least ten counts were recorded for this clonotype. V usage is TRBV12-3 or TRBV12-4 and J usage is TRBJ2-1, with TRBD2 identical over 9 bases. With V trimmed by 3 bases and J by 6 bases, 6 bases remained unmatched. CDR3 length: 15 amino acids. This CDR3 reads CASSLRREGPNEQFF. The DNA for the CDR3 is TGTGCCAGCAGTTTGAGGCGGGAGGGCCCCAATGAGCAGTTCTTC.

In its sample, this clonotype was seen many times. This chain connects TRBV7-2 to TRBJ2-5; no firm D call. The CDR3 spans 14 residues. Looked up from germline, CDR1 is SGHTA and CDR2 is FQGNSA. V lost 1 base to trimming and J lost 1 base, with 7 bases between them. DNA for the CDR3: TGTGCCAGCAGCTTAGTGGCCTCCCAAGAGACCCAGTACTTC. Its translation is CASSLVASQETQYF.

This clonotype was detected only a few times. The chain links TRBV7-2 to TRBJ2-3, with TRBD2 identical over 14 bases. The V gene end was trimmed by 4 bases and the J gene end by 11 bases; junction bases not matched to a gene: 14. The CDR3 spans 17 residues. Germline CDR1 and CDR2: SGHTA and FQGNSA. The CDR3 here is CASSWGLAGVGPSGQYF. CDR3 sequence (DNA): TGTGCCAGCAGCTGGGGACTAGCGGGAGTTGGTCCCAGTGGGCAGTATTTT.

Of note for this clonotype: Mismatch with germline at one junction end may stem from a read error. The chain links TRBV3-1 to TRBJ2-4; no definite D call. CDR1 and CDR2 from the germline V gene are LGHDT and YNNKEL (reference sequence). The CDR3 runs 18 residues. In DNA form, the CDR3 reads TGTGCCAGCACCCAAGATTTCTCGACGCACCTAGCCAAAAACATTCAGTACTTC. This codes for CASTQDFSTHLAKNIQYF.

There are many counts of this clonotype. The chain is built from TRBV5-5 and TRBJ2-7, with 8 bases identical to TRBD2. This CDR3 is 13 amino acids long. Per germline, CDR1 SGHKS and CDR2 YYEKEE (reference sequence). V was clipped by 2 bases and J by 3 bases; unmatched bases: 1. CDR3 protein: CASSFTSGYEQYF. CDR3 nucleotides: TGTGCCAGCAGCTTTACTAGCGGCTACGAGCAGTACTTC.

This clonotype occurred a few times. This chain uses TRBV12-3 or TRBV12-4 with TRBJ1-2; a weak D match, TRBD1 (6 bases). V lost 2 bases, J lost 4 bases, and 8 bases lay in between. This CDR3 region has 13 residues. Written as DNA, the CDR3 is TGTGCCAGCAGTTTAAGGACAGCCTATGGCTACACCTTC. This codes for CASSLRTAYGYTF.

This clonotype came up a few times. The gene calls are TRBV4-3 and TRBJ1-6; the D is unclear. The CDR3 runs to 16 residues. Per germline, CDR1 LGHNA and CDR2 YSLEER. V was clipped by 1 base and J by 7 bases, with 14 bases between them. The CDR3 sequence is CASSQVSRELNSPLHF. The CDR3 DNA is TGCGCCAGCAGCCAAGTCTCTCGGGAACTCAATTCACCCCTCCACTTT.

J is TRBJ1-2 and V is TRBV12-3 or TRBV12-4; the match to TRBD1 covers 7 bases. Trimming took 7 bases from V and 8 from J; bases not matched to a gene: 10. The CDR3 length is 13 residues. CDR3 region: CASTTTGLYGYTF. CDR3 nucleotides: TGTGCCAGCACCACGACAGGGCTTTACGGCTACACCTTC.

Many counts were recorded for this clonotype. V usage is TRBV5-4 and J usage is TRBJ2-5; 9 bases are shared with TRBD1. J gave up 4 bases and V 7 bases, and 5 bases lay outside the gene matches. This CDR3 is 13 amino acids long. Germline V gives CDR1 SGHNT, CDR2 YYREEE (reference sequence). CDR3 coding DNA: TGTGCCAGCCGCGGGACAGGGCGAGAGACCCAGTACTTC. It codes for CASRGTGRETQYF.

This clonotype occurred a few times. The chain recombines TRBV2 with TRBJ1-6, with 8 bases matching TRBD1. This CDR3 contains 15 residues. The ends lost 8 bases at V and 11 bases at J; junction bases unmatched: 14. Germline V gives CDR1 SNHLY, CDR2 FYNNEI. CDR3 sequence: CASGVLTGAKTPLHF. The CDR3 DNA sequence: TGTGCCAGCGGGGTCCTGACAGGGGCTAAAACACCCCTCCACTTT. Based on the CDR3 plus reference TRBV2 and TRBJ1-6, the full variable domain is EPEVTQTPSHQVTQMGQEVILRCVPISNHLYFYWYRQILGQKVEFLVSFYNNEISEKSEIFDDQFSVERPDGSNFTLKIRSTKLEDSAMYFCASGVLTGAKTPLHFGNGTRLTVT.

This clonotype has at least ten counts. The rearrangement links TRBV29-1 to TRBJ1-2; 9 bases are shared with TRBD1. The CDR3 contains 13 residues. Germline-derived CDR1 and CDR2 are SQVTM and ANQGSEA. V shed 3 bases, J shed 4 bases, and the junction held 3 bases outside the gene matches. The CDR3 here is CSVDADRGYGYTF. The CDR3 nucleotides read TGCAGCGTTGACGCGGACAGGGGCTATGGCTACACCTTC.

This clonotype occurred many times. V gene TRBV27 combines with J gene TRBJ2-1; 7 bases are shared with TRBD2. The CDR3 spans 17 residues. Germline loops: CDR1 MNHEY, CDR2 SMNVEV (reference sequence). The trim removed 5 bases at V and 0 bases at J, leaving 10 bases unmatched. DNA of the CDR3: TGTGCCAGCAGTAAAAAAAGCGGGGCATACTCCTACAATGAGCAGTTCTTC. The encoded protein is CASSKKSGAYSYNEQFF.

Many counts were recorded for this clonotype. This chain connects TRBV4-2 to TRBJ1-6; D is uncertain. V was trimmed by 6 bases and J by 7 bases, leaving 7 bases between them. Germline V gene data show CDR1 as LGHNA and CDR2 as YNFKEQ. CDR3 length equals 12 residues. DNA for the CDR3: TGTGCCAGCAGTAGCGGGAATTCACCCCTCCACTTT. Translated, it gives CASSSGNSPLHF.

This chain connects TRBV18 to TRBJ2-1, with 9 bases identical to TRBD2. The CDR3 totals 16 residues. J gave up 7 bases and V 0 bases, and 7 bases lay outside the gene matches. Germline loops: CDR1 KGHSH, CDR2 LQKENI. For the CDR3, the DNA is TGTGCCAGCTCACCACCTTTGAGCGGGAGGTGGAATGAGCAGTTCTTC. This sequence encodes CASSPPLSGRWNEQFF. Complete variable domain (other parts from reference TRBV18 and TRBJ2-1): NAGVMQNPRHLVRRRGQEARLRCSPMKGHSHVYWYRQLPEEGLKFMVYLQKENIIDESGMPKERFSAEFPKEGPSILRIQQVVRGDSAAYFCASSPPLSGRWNEQFFGPGTRLTVL.

This chain joins TRBV7-8 and TRBJ2-7; TRBD1 matches at 7 bases. After removal of 3 bases from V and 1 base from J, the junction contained 9 bases not matched to a gene. Germline CDR1 and CDR2: SGHVS and FQNEAQ. The CDR3 spans 16 residues. CDR3 nucleotide sequence: TGTGCCAGCAGCTTCGGGACACCCAGGGGGTCCTACGAGCAGTACTTC. Translated: CASSFGTPRGSYEQYF. The full variable domain, rest sourced from reference TRBV7-8 and TRBJ2-7, is GAGVSQSPRYKVAKRGQDVALRCDPISGHVSLFWYQQALGQGPEFLTYFQNEAQLDKSGLPSDRFFAERPEGSVSTLKIQRTQQEDSAVYLCASSFGTPRGSYEQYFGPGTRLTVT.

This clonotype came up many times. The chain carries TRBV20-1 and TRBJ2-3; 8 nucleotides agree with TRBD1. Looked up from germline, CDR1 is DFQATT and CDR2 is SNEGSKA (reference sequence). Losses at the gene ends were 3 bases for V and 1 base for J; bases not matched to a gene: 6. CDR3 length: 15 amino acids. The CDR3 nucleotides read TGCAGTGCTAGTGGACAGGGCTGGGGCACAGATACGCAGTATTTT. This sequence encodes CSASGQGWGTDTQYF.